A single sample gave rise to the 29 T cell receptor beta chains below, sequenced in a study of T cell responses to AZD1222 COVID-19 vaccine. Libraries were prepared by immunoSEQ multiplex PCR; TCRdb keeps only in-frame clonotypes and omits some of them. The table has under 150,000 clones, under 95% seen once. The sequencing here drew on peripheral blood, taken on day 0 of AZD1222 vaccination. Source of these receptors: an adult in good health.

This chain uses TRBV6-5 with TRBJ1-1; TRBD1 aligns across 7 bases. Germline CDR1 and CDR2: MNHEY and SVGAGI. The CDR3 sequence is 14 residues long. V was clipped by 6 bases and J by 1 base; unmatched bases: 5. DNA for the CDR3: TGTGCCAGCAGAAGGACAGGTCGGAACACTGAAGCTTTCTTT. This encodes CASRRTGRNTEAFF.

This clone was counted only a few times. V usage is TRBV7-9 and J usage is TRBJ1-1, with a weak D call TRBD1 (6 bases). CDR1 SEHNR and CDR2 FQNEAQ come from the germline V gene (reference sequence). The germline V and J ends were trimmed by 8 bases and 0 bases, with 19 bases remaining between them. The CDR3 length is 16 residues. CDR3 sequence (DNA): TGTGCCAGCCGGCTCAACGGGGGGGCCCTGAACACTGAAGCTTTCTTT. Translation: CASRLNGGALNTEAFF.

The chain has TRBV5-1 and TRBJ1-1; TRBD1 might be the D (6 bases). Trimming took off 3 bases at V and 1 base at J, with 10 bases between the two ends. Germline CDR1 reads SGHRS; CDR2 reads YFSETQ. The CDR3 runs to 14 residues. CDR3 amino acids: CASSSRTENTEAFF. For the CDR3, the DNA is TGCGCCAGCAGCTCAAGGACAGAGAACACTGAAGCTTTCTTT. The full variable domain, rest sourced from reference TRBV5-1 and TRBJ1-1, is KAGVTQTPRYLIKTRGQQVTLSCSPISGHRSVSWYQQTPGQGLQFLFEYFSETQRNKGNFPGRFSGRQFSNSRSEMNVSTLELGDSALYLCASSSRTENTEAFFGQGTRLTVV.

This clone occurred once. The rearrangement uses TRBV28 and TRBJ2-1; no reliable D call. Per the germline V gene, CDR1 is MDHEN and CDR2 is SYDVKM. This CDR3 has 15 residues. With 5 bases removed from V and 0 bases from J, the gap between germline ends came to 11 bases. CDR3 amino acids: CASSLTMSSYNEQFF. DNA for the CDR3: TGTGCCAGCAGTCTGACAATGAGCTCCTACAATGAGCAGTTCTTC.

The chain links TRBV7-2 to TRBJ1-5; TRBD1 is a possible D gene (6 bases). Germline-derived CDR1 and CDR2 are SGHTA and FQGNSA. The ends were cut back, 4 bases at V and 4 bases at J, with 14 bases in the middle. The CDR3 is 15 residues long. The CDR3 spells CASSSTQGGNQPQHF. CDR3 sequence (DNA): TGTGCCAGCAGCTCAACACAAGGGGGTAATCAGCCCCAGCATTTT. Full variable domain (outside the CDR3, taken from reference TRBV7-2 and TRBJ1-5): GAGVSQSPSNKVTEKGKDVELRCDPISGHTALYWYRQSLGQGLEFLIYFQGNSAPDKSGLPSDRFSAERTGGSVSTLTIQRTQQEDSAVYLCASSSTQGGNQPQHFGDGTRLSIL.

This chain links TRBV10-2 with TRBJ1-2; 9 bases match TRBD1. V lost 5 bases, J lost 2 bases, and 3 bases stayed unmatched. CDR3 length equals 14 residues. CDR1 and CDR2 from the germline V gene are WSHSY and SAAADI. The CDR3 loop reads CASSRTGENYGYTF. The DNA of the CDR3 is TGCGCCAGCAGTAGGACAGGGGAGAACTATGGCTACACCTTC.

This chain joins TRBV6-5 and TRBJ2-2, with D tentatively TRBD2 (5 bases). Germline V CDR1 and CDR2: MNHEY, SVGAGI. The CDR3 has 14 amino acids. Trimming stripped 7 bases from V and 4 bases from J, with 13 bases between. In nucleotides, the CDR3 is TGTGCCAGCACGCCGGGGTCCCGCACCGGGGAGCTGTTTTTT. This gives the protein CASTPGSRTGELFF.

The rearrangement links TRBV5-4 to TRBJ2-7, with 8 bases matching TRBD1. V shed 4 bases and J 2 bases; nucleotides not matched to a gene: 11. The CDR3 is 16 amino acids. The germline CDR1 and CDR2 sequences are SGHNT and YYREEE (reference sequence). CDR3 sequence (DNA): TGTGCCAGCAGCCCGGGACAGGTGGGGCCTACCTACGAGCAGTACTTC. Protein product: CASSPGQVGPTYEQYF. Based on the CDR3 plus reference TRBV5-4 and TRBJ2-7, the full variable domain is ETGVTQSPTHLIKTRGQQVTLRCSSQSGHNTVSWYQQALGQGPQFIFQYYREEENGRGNFPPRFSGLQFPNYSSELNVNALELDDSALYLCASSPGQVGPTYEQYFGPGTRLTVT.

The V and J genes are TRBV12-3 or TRBV12-4 and TRBJ1-1; D is perhaps TRBD1 (5 bases). The CDR3 is 13 residues long. V was clipped by 6 bases and J by 4 bases, with 12 bases between them. The CDR3 loop reads CASSLRQLTEAFF. The DNA for the CDR3 is TGTGCCAGCAGCTTAAGACAGCTCACTGAAGCTTTCTTT.

The chain employs TRBV7-9 and TRBJ2-5; D is ambiguous. Germline CDR1 SEHNR, CDR2 FQNEAQ (reference sequence). The length of the CDR3 is 11 residues. Trimming took off 7 bases at V and 5 bases at J, with 8 bases between the two ends. CDR3 nucleotide sequence: TGTGCCAGCACCCCGTCTGAGACCCAGTACTTC. Translating gives CASTPSETQYF.

The chain links TRBV19 to TRBJ1-1; maybe TRBD1 (6 bases). Germline V gene data show CDR1 as LNHDA and CDR2 as SQIVND (reference sequence). The V gene lost 3 bases and the J gene lost 1 base, with 15 bases spanning the gap. CDR3 length: 16 residues. The CDR3 is CASSIGFGGRNTEAFF. CDR3 bases: TGTGCCAGTAGTATCGGTTTTGGGGGCCGGAACACTGAAGCTTTCTTT.

This clone occurred once. V gene TRBV4-3 combines with J gene TRBJ1-1; 8 bases are shared with TRBD1. CDR1 is LGHNA and CDR2 is YSLEER in the germline V gene. Trimming cost V 4 bases and J 3 bases; bases outside gene matches: 4. The CDR3 is 14 residues long. The CDR3 protein is CASSRETGDTEAFF. The CDR3 nucleotides are TGCGCCAGCAGCCGAGAGACAGGGGACACTGAAGCTTTCTTT.

The chain is built from TRBV7-9 and TRBJ1-1; tentative D call: TRBD1 (6 bases). Germline CDR1 and CDR2: SEHNR and FQNEAQ (reference sequence). This CDR3 is built from 15 residues. Trimming left V 2 bases short and J 0 bases short, with 10 bases between. The CDR3 reads CASSLRQELNTEAFF. The CDR3 DNA reads TGTGCCAGCAGCTTAAGACAGGAGTTGAACACTGAAGCTTTCTTT. The whole variable domain, remainder taken from reference TRBV7-9 and TRBJ1-1, is DTGVSQNPRHKITKRGQNVTFRCDPISEHNRLYWYRQTLGQGPEFLTYFQNEAQLEKSRLLSDRFSAERPKGSFSTLEIQRTEQGDSAMYLCASSLRQELNTEAFFGQGTRLTVV.

The rearrangement links TRBV2 to TRBJ2-1; D is unclear. V shed 4 bases and J shed 4 bases, with 8 bases lying between them. CDR1 and CDR2 (germline): SNHLY, FYNNEI. The CDR3 contains 13 residues. The CDR3: CASSVDLYNEQFF. Written as DNA, the CDR3 is TGTGCCAGCAGTGTAGACCTTTACAATGAGCAGTTCTTC.

The CDR3 sequence: CASSLTIQGAVGELFF. The CDR3 coding sequence is TGTGCCAGCAGCTTAACAATACAGGGGGCGGTCGGGGAGCTGTTTTTT. The chain carries TRBV11-2 and TRBJ2-2, with TRBD1 matching over 9 bases. This CDR3 region has 16 residues. The V segment lost 2 bases and the J segment 7 bases; nucleotides outside the gene matches: 8. The germline V gene encodes CDR1 SGHAT and CDR2 FQNNGV. Full variable domain (outside the CDR3, taken from reference TRBV11-2 and TRBJ2-2): EAGVAQSPRYKIIEKRQSVAFWCNPISGHATLYWYQQILGQGPKLLIQFQNNGVVDDSQLPKDRFSAERLKGVDSTLKIQPAKLEDSAVYLCASSLTIQGAVGELFFGEGSRLTVL.

The rearrangement joins TRBV29-1 to TRBJ1-1, with 7 bases fitting TRBD1. The CDR3 has 14 amino acids. With 3 bases clipped from V and 0 bases from J, the junction kept 4 bases outside the gene matches. CDR1 is SQVTM and CDR2 is ANQGSEA in the germline V gene. The CDR3 loop reads CSVDPTGMNTEAFF. The CDR3 DNA follows: TGCAGCGTTGACCCGACAGGGATGAACACTGAAGCTTTCTTT. The full variable domain, with the rest looked up from reference TRBV29-1 and TRBJ1-1, is SAVISQKPSRDICQRGTSLTIQCQVDSQVTMMFWYRQQPGQSLTLIATANQGSEATYESGFVIDKFPISRPNLTFSTLTVSNMSPEDSSIYLCSVDPTGMNTEAFFGQGTRLTVV.

J is TRBJ1-3 and V is TRBV9, with D possibly being TRBD1 (5 bases). The CDR3 length is 14 residues. V was pared by 3 bases and J by 0 bases, with 7 bases between. Germline V gives CDR1 SGDLS, CDR2 YYNGEE. The CDR3 is CASSGGVSGNTIYF. The DNA for the CDR3 is TGTGCCAGCAGCGGGGGGGTCTCTGGAAACACCATATATTTT.

This chain joins TRBV27 and TRBJ1-1; D not resolved. Deletions cut 5 bases from V and 7 bases from J, with 14 bases between. Germline lookup yields CDR1 MNHEY and CDR2 SMNVEV (reference sequence). This CDR3 region has 13 residues. The CDR3 bases are TGTGCCAGCAGTACTGACCCACAGATTGAAGCTTTCTTT. Protein sequence: CASSTDPQIEAFF.

The chain carries TRBV10-3 and TRBJ2-3; no clear D gene. This CDR3 is built from 13 residues. Trimming removed 2 bases at V and 5 bases at J, with 8 bases between. Germline loops: CDR1 ENHRY, CDR2 SYGVKD. CDR3 nucleotides: TGTGCCATCAGTGAGGATCAGAAAGATACGCAGTATTTT. Protein sequence: CAISEDQKDTQYF.

This chain uses TRBV7-2 with TRBJ1-2, with 8 bases aligning to TRBD1. This CDR3 comprises 13 residues. Losses at the gene ends were 2 bases for V and 6 bases for J; bases not matched to a gene: 2. Germline V gives CDR1 SGHTA, CDR2 FQGNSA. The CDR3 DNA reads as TGTGCCAGCAGCTTAACAGGGGGGAATGGCTACACCTTC. This translates into CASSLTGGNGYTF.

The V call is TRBV10-2, the J call TRBJ1-1, with 7 bases lining up with TRBD1. The CDR3 totals 14 residues. Germline trimming cut 6 bases from V and 2 bases from J; bases unmatched to any gene: 6. CDR1 and CDR2 (germline): WSHSY, SAAADI. CDR3 coding DNA: TGCGCCAGCAGGAGAGACAGGGAAAACACTGAAGCTTTCTTT. As protein: CASRRDRENTEAFF.

The V call is TRBV7-7, the J call TRBJ2-5; tentative D call: TRBD1 (6 bases). CDR1 is SSHAT and CDR2 is FNYEAQ in the germline V gene (reference sequence). CDR3 length equals 15 residues. V lost 2 bases and J 2 bases, leaving 12 bases between the germline ends. CDR3 DNA sequence: TGTGCCAGCAGCTTATTGGGTGGACAGCAAGAGACCCAGTACTTC. Translated: CASSLLGGQQETQYF.

This clone was seen only a few times. CDR3 DNA: TGTGCCACCAGACCCCCTTGGGGACCCATGAACACTGAAGCTTTCTTT. Its protein is CATRPPWGPMNTEAFF. The rearrangement joins TRBV24-1 to TRBJ1-1, with TRBD1 as a possible D gene (5 bases). This CDR3 region has 16 residues. Germline assignment: CDR1 KGHDR and CDR2 SFDVKD. Trimming took off 7 bases at V and 0 bases at J, with 17 bases between the two ends.

This clone was found a few times. The rearrangement uses TRBV4-1 and TRBJ2-2; 8 nucleotides line up with TRBD1. Germline V CDR1 and CDR2: MGHRA, YSYEKL. The CDR3 is 18 amino acids. V shed 4 bases and J 3 bases; nucleotides not matched to a gene: 13. The CDR3 loop is CASSPLIPDRGDTGELFF. For the CDR3, the DNA is TGCGCCAGCAGCCCATTAATTCCTGACAGGGGCGACACCGGGGAGCTGTTTTTT.

The chain has TRBV27 and TRBJ2-7; TRBD1 agrees at 9 bases. The germline V gene encodes CDR1 MNHEY and CDR2 SMNVEV (reference sequence). V lost 6 bases and J lost 9; bases outside the gene matches: 0. The CDR3 extends over 10 amino acids. The CDR3: CASRTGGQYF. CDR3 DNA: TGTGCCAGCAGGACAGGGGGGCAGTACTTC.

The genes are TRBV7-2 and TRBJ1-1, with D possibly TRBD1 on 6 matching bases. The CDR3 has 14 residues. Trimming stripped 5 bases from V and 9 bases from J, with 19 bases between. Looked up from germline, CDR1 is SGHTA and CDR2 is FQGNSA. In DNA form, the CDR3 reads TGTGCCAGCAGCACTCAAGGGGGACGGGACAAAGCTTTCTTT. Residues: CASSTQGGRDKAFF.

The chain recombines TRBV27 with TRBJ2-3, with D perhaps TRBD1 (6 bases). Trimming removed 1 base from V and 0 bases from J, with 14 bases in between. The CDR3 covers 17 residues. Germline assignment: CDR1 MNHEY and CDR2 SMNVEV (reference sequence). The CDR3 loop reads CASSLYGGRGSTDTQYF. The DNA for the CDR3 is TGTGCCAGCAGTTTATATGGTGGCAGGGGAAGCACAGATACGCAGTATTTT.

This chain joins TRBV5-8 and TRBJ2-7; D ambiguous. This CDR3 is 13 amino acids long. CDR1 is SGHTS, CDR2 YDEGEE, per germline. Trimming cost V 3 bases and J 5 bases, with 12 bases left between them. In nucleotides, the CDR3 is TGTGCCAGCAGCTCCGGACCCGAGGACGAGCAGTACTTC. Translation: CASSSGPEDEQYF. The complete variable domain, with remaining parts taken from reference TRBV5-8 and TRBJ2-7, reads EAGVTQSPTHLIKTRGQQATLRCSPISGHTSVYWYQQALGLGLQFLLWYDEGEERNRGNFPPRFSGRQFPNYSSELNVNALELEDSALYLCASSSGPEDEQYFGPGTRLTVT.

This clone turned up a few times. This sequence joins TRBV30 and TRBJ2-7; D is possibly TRBD1 (6 bases). This CDR3 comprises 15 residues. Between the trimmed V and J ends, which lost 1 base and 0 bases, there was a span of 13 bases. Germline V gives CDR1 GTSNPN, CDR2 SVGIG (reference sequence). The CDR3 sequence is CAWSASRDTSYEQYF. The CDR3 bases are TGTGCCTGGAGTGCATCCCGGGACACCTCCTACGAGCAGTACTTC.